This T cell receptor (beta chain) was documented in a study of blood T cell dynamics during melanoma immunotherapy. About the research overall: Metastatic melanoma patients received first-line pembrolizumab or nivolumab plus ipilimumab. Whole-study results and caveats: Clones driving repertoire changes may be melanoma-specific or general immune activation.

For this clone: What it binds is unknown.

Sequencing used immunoSEQ multiplex PCR; TCRdb keeps in-frame clones, though not all of them. The table records fewer than 25,000 clones, around 92% of them present only once. Trimming removed 6 bases from V and 0 bases from J; junction bases left unmatched: 7. The CDR3 runs 17 residues. CDR1 is SEHNR, CDR2 FQNEAQ, per germline (reference sequence). Time point meaning: pre-treatment baseline. The TCR comes from a human donor with melanoma. J is TRBJ2-1 and V is TRBV7-9; 11 bases are shared with TRBD2. The material sequenced was blood, taken from a patient treated with checkpoint blockade. CDR3 amino acids: CASSPGTSGTSYNEQFF. CDR3 nucleotide sequence: TGTGCCAGCAGTCCCGGGACTAGCGGAACCTCCTACAATGAGCAGTTCTTC.